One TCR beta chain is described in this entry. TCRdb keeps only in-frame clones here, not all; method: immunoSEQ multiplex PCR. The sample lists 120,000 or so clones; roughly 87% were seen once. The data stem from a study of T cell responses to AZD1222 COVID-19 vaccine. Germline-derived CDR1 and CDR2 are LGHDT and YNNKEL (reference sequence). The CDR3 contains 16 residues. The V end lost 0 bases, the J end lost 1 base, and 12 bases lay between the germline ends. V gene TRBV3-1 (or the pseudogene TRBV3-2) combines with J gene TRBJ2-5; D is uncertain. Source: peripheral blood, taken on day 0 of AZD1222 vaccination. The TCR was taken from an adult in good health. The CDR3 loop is CASSQDWVAAQETQYF. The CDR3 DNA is TGTGCCAGCAGCCAAGATTGGGTTGCCGCCCAAGAGACCCAGTACTTC.